This TCR beta chain is from a study of T cells after yellow fever vaccination. Overall study: Low-cell-number fractions underwent preparation using SMART-Seq v4 Ultra Low Input. Study-level points and caveats: The bulk population could contribute abundant contaminating clonotypes to FACS-sorted repertoires. Some clonotypes were seen in both the CD4 and the CD8 compartments. These made up a small share and likely arose from convergent recombination.

As to this clonotype: The antigen is undetermined.

TCRdb used MiXCR to reprocess the 5' RACE reads, holding one entry per CDR3 protein. Among roughly 400,000 distinct CDR3 sequences listed, under 20% were seen once. Here the sequenced sample was PBMCs, taken before the yellow fever booster vaccination. This sequence originates from a man between 18 and 35 years old who received the YFV17D yellow fever vaccine.

DNA for the CDR3: TGCGCCAGCAGCCCCGGGACCAATCAGCCCCAGCATTTT. It specifies CASSPGTNQPQHF. The chain carries TRBV5-1 and TRBJ1-5; perhaps TRBD1 as D (5 bases). The CDR3 is made up of 13 amino acids. V was cut by 4 bases and J by 3 bases, with 8 bases left in between. Per germline, CDR1 SGHRS and CDR2 YFSETQ.